This paragraph reports one T cell receptor (beta chain). The sample is drawn from a study of blood T cell repertoires in COVID-19. On the study more broadly: The United States, Italy and Spain provided the acute and convalescent COVID-19 samples.

Original methodology: Reference gene primer amplification gave estimated nucleated cell counts. TCRdb's copy holds only in-frame clones and misses some; the assay was immunoSEQ multiplex PCR. V and J calls and clone size come straight from that table; D and trimming were deduced from the DNA. Of over 75,000 clones in the sample, approximately 90% were seen once. The CDR3 is 14 amino acids. With 1 base clipped from V and 13 bases from J, the junction kept 9 bases outside the gene matches. CDR1 is SEHNR and CDR2 is FQNEAQ in the germline V gene (reference sequence). Patients in Seattle were enrolled during active infection, then followed longitudinally.

The chain has TRBV7-9 and TRBJ2-3; 9 positions agree with TRBD1. The sample was peripheral blood. The sequence derives from a human donor with COVID-19, enrolled during active disease. The donor label of this sample is uncertain. This CDR3 reads CASSLDRTGDSKYF. The CDR3 coding sequence is TGTGCCAGCAGCTTAGACCGGACAGGGGATTCTAAGTATTTT. Full variable domain (outside the CDR3, taken from reference TRBV7-9 and TRBJ2-3): DTGVSQNPRHKITKRGQNVTFRCDPISEHNRLYWYRQTLGQGPEFLTYFQNEAQLEKSRLLSDRFSAERPKGSFSTLEIQRTEQGDSAMYLCASSLDRTGDSKYFGPGTRLTVL.